The present entry profiles one TCR beta chain with its context. This record belongs to a study of blood T cell repertoires in COVID-19. In the study overall: The United States, Italy and Spain provided the acute and convalescent COVID-19 samples. T cells, B-cell-depleted T cells, or PBMCs supplied cDNA or gDNA.

This table comes from immunoSEQ multiplex PCR, and its TCRdb copy is limited to in-frame clones, with some not included. The table lists 150,000 to 170,000 clones, 76% of them singletons. The CDR3 runs 15 residues. V was cut by 5 bases and J by 4 bases, with 17 bases left in between. Germline V gene sequence: CDR1 MNHEY, CDR2 SVGAGI. This clonotype was obtained from a woman of 80 years or more with acute or convalescent COVID-19. Sequenced sample: peripheral blood. The rearrangement uses TRBV6-5 and TRBJ1-2; D possibly corresponds to TRBD1 (6 bases). The CDR3 loop is CASSRQQGQGYGYTF. As DNA, the CDR3 is TGTGCCAGCAGTAGACAACAGGGTCAAGGCTATGGCTACACCTTC.